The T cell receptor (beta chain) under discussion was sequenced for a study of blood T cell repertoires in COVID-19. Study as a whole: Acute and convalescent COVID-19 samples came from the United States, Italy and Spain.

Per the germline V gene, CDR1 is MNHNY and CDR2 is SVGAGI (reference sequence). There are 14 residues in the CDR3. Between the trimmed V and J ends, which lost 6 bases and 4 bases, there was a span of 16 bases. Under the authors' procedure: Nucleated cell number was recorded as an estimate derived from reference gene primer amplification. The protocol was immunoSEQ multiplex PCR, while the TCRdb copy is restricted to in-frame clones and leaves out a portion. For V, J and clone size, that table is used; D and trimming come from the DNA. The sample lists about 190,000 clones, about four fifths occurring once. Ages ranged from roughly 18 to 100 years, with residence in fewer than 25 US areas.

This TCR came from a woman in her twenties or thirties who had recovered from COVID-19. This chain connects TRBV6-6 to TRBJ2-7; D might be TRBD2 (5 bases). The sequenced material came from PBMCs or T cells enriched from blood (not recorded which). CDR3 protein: CASSHLRDGYEQYF. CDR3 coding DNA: TGTGCCAGCAGCCACCTGAGGGATGGGTACGAGCAGTACTTC.